Below are 29 T cell receptor beta chains sequenced from a single sample in a study of cytomegalovirus exposure and HLA in healthy donors. The study ran its PCR with 60 Vbeta and 13 Jbeta primers. Sequenced by immunoSEQ multiplex PCR; TCRdb stores in-frame clones only, minus some. The table has around 93,000 clones, over 60% seen once. Material for sequencing was PBMCs. The origin of the receptors is a boy between 10 and 17 years old in good health and CMV-seropositive.

In its sample, this clone was seen a few times. The V and J genes are TRBV19 and TRBJ2-2; D is perhaps TRBD2 (6 bases). There are 13 residues in the CDR3. Germline values: CDR1 LNHDA, CDR2 SQIVND (reference sequence). Trimming left V 11 bases short and J 3 bases short, with 13 bases between. The CDR3 here is CAVRDSDTGELFF. The CDR3 nucleotides are TGTGCCGTCCGGGACTCCGACACCGGGGAGCTGTTTTTT.

This chain joins TRBV7-9 and TRBJ2-6; 11 bases line up with TRBD2. Looked up from germline, CDR1 is SEHNR and CDR2 is FQNEAQ (reference sequence). Trimming cost V 5 bases and J 1 base; bases outside gene matches: 4. There are 17 residues in the CDR3. CDR3 protein: CASSQTSGVSGANVLTF. The CDR3, as DNA: TGTGCCAGCAGCCAGACTAGCGGGGTATCTGGGGCCAACGTCCTGACTTTC.

This clone was observed once. This rearrangement joins TRBV2 to TRBJ2-3; 14 nucleotides match TRBD2. This CDR3 is 19 amino acids long. Germline lookup yields CDR1 SNHLY and CDR2 FYNNEI. With V trimmed by 6 bases and J by 1 base, 12 bases remained unmatched. The CDR3 loop is CASSAGTSGSRLGTDTQYF. The DNA for the CDR3 is TGTGCCAGCAGCGCCGGGACTAGCGGGAGTAGATTGGGCACAGATACGCAGTATTTT.

This clone showed up just once. For the CDR3, the DNA is TGTGCCAGCAGCACTGACCGTAACAGGGGCCCACAAGAGACCCAGTACTTC. Translation: CASSTDRNRGPQETQYF. The chain recombines TRBV5-6 with TRBJ2-5; the match to TRBD1 covers 7 bases. J gave up 2 bases and V 4 bases, and 14 bases lay outside the gene matches. The CDR3 runs to 17 residues. Germline CDR1 and CDR2: SGHDT and YYEEEE.

V gene TRBV5-4 combines with J gene TRBJ1-4; 7 positions agree with TRBD1. The CDR3 totals 15 residues. Trimming cost V 0 bases and J 7 bases; bases outside gene matches: 6. Germline CDR1 is SGHNT and CDR2 is YYREEE (reference sequence). The CDR3 protein is CASSLEKGAGEKLFF. As DNA, the CDR3 is TGTGCCAGCAGCTTGGAAAAGGGGGCGGGTGAAAAACTGTTTTTT.

This clone was seen a single time. The junction departs from the called germline gene at one end, perhaps through a read error. Other DNA sequences in this specimen translate into the identical CDR3. The V gene is TRBV7-9, the J gene TRBJ1-1; D might be TRBD1 (5 bases). This CDR3 is built from 12 residues. Germline V lookup: CDR1 SEHNR, CDR2 FQNEAQ (reference sequence). The CDR3 DNA is TGTTCCAGCAGCTTCTCAGGGACTGAAGCTTTCTTT. Translating gives CSSSFSGTEAFF. Variable domain in full (rest from reference TRBV7-9 and TRBJ1-1): DTGVSQNPRHKITKRGQNVTFRCDPISEHNRLYWYRQTLGQGPEFLTYFQNEAQLEKSRLLSDRFSAERPKGSFSTLEIQRTEQGDSAMYLCSSSFSGTEAFFGQGTRLTVV.

The chain carries TRBV7-9 and TRBJ1-5; maybe TRBD1 (6 bases). Trimming stripped 3 bases from V and 6 bases from J, with 12 bases between. This CDR3 is 14 amino acids long. Germline loops: CDR1 SEHNR, CDR2 FQNEAQ (reference sequence). CDR3 region: CASSLSQGTQPQHF. CDR3 coding DNA: TGTGCCAGCAGCTTGTCACAGGGAACTCAGCCCCAGCATTTT.

This sequence joins TRBV29-1 and TRBJ2-1; TRBD1 matches 11 bases. Germline CDR1 and CDR2: SQVTM and ANQGSEA. The CDR3 consists of 14 residues. Trimming took 3 bases from V and 7 from J; bases not matched to a gene: 5. The CDR3 spells CSVDLDRGQNEQFF. CDR3 sequence (DNA): TGCAGCGTTGATCTGGACAGGGGGCAAAATGAGCAGTTCTTC.

The table lists this clone with a few counts. The chain combines TRBV5-4 with TRBJ2-7, with a possible D match to TRBD2 (5 bases). The CDR3 contains 14 residues. Between the trimmed V and J ends, which lost 0 bases and 6 bases, there was a span of 13 bases. Per the germline V gene, CDR1 is SGHNT and CDR2 is YYREEE (reference sequence). As DNA, the CDR3 is TGTGCCAGCAGCTTGGCCGGGGAGCTGGGCGAGCAGTACTTC. This sequence encodes CASSLAGELGEQYF.

The V gene is TRBV27, the J gene TRBJ2-6, with a weak D call TRBD1 (6 bases). The V end was cut by 6 bases, the J end by 4 bases, with 16 bases between. This CDR3 contains 16 residues. Germline assignment: CDR1 MNHEY and CDR2 SMNVEV (reference sequence). The CDR3: CASRNRVGAGANVLTF. The DNA for the CDR3 is TGTGCCAGCAGGAACAGGGTTGGTGCAGGGGCCAACGTCCTGACTTTC.

The chain recombines TRBV27 with TRBJ2-1; the match to TRBD2 covers 14 bases. The V segment lost 4 bases and the J segment 7 bases; nucleotides outside the gene matches: 3. CDR1 and CDR2 (germline): MNHEY, SMNVEV (reference sequence). The length of the CDR3 is 15 residues. The CDR3 nucleotides read TGTGCCAGCAGTTCGAGGACTAGCGGGGGGAATGAGCAGTTCTTC. It encodes CASSSRTSGGNEQFF.

CDR3 residues: CASSISSTGAYGYTF. CDR3 DNA sequence: TGTGCCAGTAGTATATCATCGACAGGGGCCTATGGCTACACCTTC. J is TRBJ1-2 and V is TRBV19; 8 nucleotides agree with TRBD1. Germline V gene lookup returns CDR1 LNHDA and CDR2 SQIVND (reference sequence). There are 15 residues in the CDR3. V was clipped by 2 bases and J by 4 bases; unmatched bases: 6.

This clone was picked up a small number of times. The rearrangement joins TRBV11-2 to TRBJ2-3; 8 bases agree with TRBD2. V gave up 3 bases and J gave up 4 bases; unmatched junction bases: 9. This CDR3 is built from 16 residues. CDR1 SGHAT and CDR2 FQNNGV come from the germline V gene. CDR3 residues: CASSFAPAGVADTQYF. The CDR3 nucleotides are TGTGCCAGCAGCTTTGCCCCAGCGGGAGTAGCAGATACGCAGTATTTT.

V gene TRBV6-5 combines with J gene TRBJ2-4, with D perhaps TRBD1 (5 bases). V gave up 5 bases and J gave up 0 bases, with 11 bases separating them. Germline V gene sequence: CDR1 MNHEY, CDR2 SVGAGI. This CDR3 has 15 amino acids. The DNA of the CDR3 is TGTGCCAGCAGTGTGGGGCTTCTAGCCAAAAACATTCAGTACTTC. It specifies CASSVGLLAKNIQYF.

The chain uses TRBV6-5 and TRBJ1-4, with TRBD1 as a possible D gene (5 bases). Germline loops: CDR1 MNHEY, CDR2 SVGAGI. The ends were cut back, 3 bases at V and 5 bases at J, with 16 bases in the middle. The CDR3 has 16 amino acids. CDR3 sequence: CASSYRGVQGNEKLFF. The CDR3 bases are TGTGCCAGCAGTTATCGGGGGGTCCAAGGAAATGAAAAACTGTTTTTT.

This clone was counted a few times. The DNA for the CDR3 is TGTGCCAGCAGATACGTCGGTACCGGGGAGCTGTTTTTT. This codes for CASRYVGTGELFF. The chain is built from TRBV6-6 and TRBJ2-2; no reliable D call. V lost 6 bases to trimming and J lost 5 bases, with 10 bases between them. The CDR3 consists of 13 residues. CDR1 and CDR2 from the germline V gene are MNHNY and SVGAGI (reference sequence).

This rearrangement joins TRBV27 to TRBJ1-1, with D tentatively TRBD1 (6 bases). The CDR3 spans 13 residues. CDR1 is MNHEY and CDR2 is SMNVEV in the germline V gene (reference sequence). Deletions cut 8 bases from V and 6 bases from J, with 16 bases between. The chain's CDR3 is CASQLPGVPEAFF. The CDR3 nucleotides are TGTGCCAGCCAACTGCCAGGGGTCCCTGAAGCTTTCTTT.

CDR3 in DNA: TGTGCCAGCTTAGGAGGTGGCAATCAGCCCCAGCATTTT. This translates into CASLGGGNQPQHF. The rearrangement uses TRBV6-5 and TRBJ1-5, with D unclear. The CDR3 is 13 amino acids. The V gene lost 8 bases and the J gene lost 2 bases, with 10 bases spanning the gap. CDR1 is MNHEY, CDR2 SVGAGI, per germline.

This chain joins TRBV5-4 and TRBJ2-3; 8 nucleotides agree with TRBD1. Germline V gene lookup returns CDR1 SGHNT and CDR2 YYREEE (reference sequence). The CDR3 totals 15 residues. Trimming at V came to 4 bases and at J to 6 bases, leaving 10 bases not matched to a gene. In DNA form, the CDR3 reads TGTGCCAGCAGCCCCTTTGACAGGGGATTTGATACGCAGTATTTT. This gives the protein CASSPFDRGFDTQYF.

A few counts support this clone. CDR3 sequence reads: CASSPSPAGDEKLFF. The CDR3 region has the DNA TGCGCCAGCAGCCCAAGCCCTGCAGGGGATGAAAAACTGTTTTTT. The chain couples TRBV5-1 to TRBJ1-4, with TRBD1 as a possible D gene (6 bases). The germline CDR1 and CDR2 sequences are SGHRS and YFSETQ. The CDR3 has 15 amino acids. V gave up 4 bases and J gave up 6 bases, with 16 bases separating them.

V is TRBV9 and J is TRBJ2-3; 7 bases align to TRBD2. The CDR3 loop spans 16 amino acids. Germline loops: CDR1 SGDLS, CDR2 YYNGEE. With 4 bases clipped from V and 1 base from J, the junction kept 9 bases outside the gene matches. The CDR3 DNA is TGTGCCAGCAGCCTCGGAGCGGGGAGGGGCACAGATACGCAGTATTTT. Protein product: CASSLGAGRGTDTQYF.

In its sample, this clone was seen a few times. V and J are TRBV6-4 and TRBJ2-1, with TRBD2 matching 10 bases. This CDR3 contains 16 residues. Germline assignment: CDR1 MRHNA and CDR2 SNTAGT. With 0 bases clipped from V and 3 bases from J, the junction kept 2 bases outside the gene matches. The CDR3 sequence is CASSDSASGGYNEQFF. CDR3 bases: TGTGCCAGCAGTGACTCAGCTAGCGGGGGCTACAATGAGCAGTTCTTC.

The chain carries TRBV7-9 and TRBJ1-1; 7 bases align to TRBD1. This CDR3 spans 14 amino acids. Trimming removed 1 base from V and 4 bases from J; junction bases left unmatched: 3. Germline V gene lookup returns CDR1 SEHNR and CDR2 FQNEAQ (reference sequence). CDR3 protein: CASSLETGLTEAFF. For the CDR3, the DNA is TGTGCCAGCAGCTTAGAGACAGGGCTCACTGAAGCTTTCTTT.

The rearrangement joins TRBV6-1 to TRBJ1-6; unclear D gene. The V and J ends lost 3 bases and 7 bases respectively, with 10 bases between them. The CDR3 has 14 amino acids. CDR1 is MNHNS and CDR2 is SASEGT in the germline V gene. Here the CDR3 DNA reads TGTGCCAGCAGTGAGGGCATCGTGAATTCACCCCTCCACTTT. Translating it yields CASSEGIVNSPLHF.

J is TRBJ2-7 and V is TRBV2; 7 bases line up with TRBD1. Trimming removed 6 bases from V and 3 bases from J; junction bases left unmatched: 2. This CDR3 contains 12 residues. Looked up from germline, CDR1 is SNHLY and CDR2 is FYNNEI. CDR3 in DNA: TGTGCCAGCAGCGGGGACAGCTACGAGCAGTACTTC. This translates into CASSGDSYEQYF.

V gene TRBV15 combines with J gene TRBJ2-1; 8 bases are a match to TRBD1. Per the germline V gene, CDR1 is LNHNV and CDR2 is YYDKDF (reference sequence). CDR3 length: 17 residues. V gave up 1 base and J gave up 4 bases; unmatched junction bases: 9. This chain's CDR3 is CATSRGLTGGKYNEQFF. CDR3 nucleotides: TGTGCCACCAGCAGAGGTTTAACAGGGGGAAAGTACAATGAGCAGTTCTTC.

J is TRBJ2-7 and V is TRBV5-6; TRBD1 matches 7 bases. J gave up 2 bases and V 3 bases, and 5 bases lay outside the gene matches. The CDR3 is 14 amino acids. The germline CDR1 and CDR2 sequences are SGHDT and YYEEEE. CDR3 residues: CASSSSGTAYEQYF. The CDR3 region has the DNA TGTGCCAGCAGCTCCTCCGGGACAGCCTACGAGCAGTACTTC.

The chain joins TRBV18 to TRBJ2-1; D gene ambiguous. The CDR3 length is 13 residues. Looked up from germline, CDR1 is KGHSH and CDR2 is LQKENI. V lost 5 bases to trimming and J lost 5 bases, with 10 bases between them. CDR3 in amino acids: CASSELFDNEQFF. In nucleotides, the CDR3 is TGTGCCAGCTCAGAGTTGTTTGACAATGAGCAGTTCTTC. Supplemented by reference TRBV18 and TRBJ2-1, the full variable domain reads NAGVMQNPRHLVRRRGQEARLRCSPMKGHSHVYWYRQLPEEGLKFMVYLQKENIIDESGMPKERFSAEFPKEGPSILRIQQVVRGDSAAYFCASSELFDNEQFFGPGTRLTVL.

The CDR3 nucleotides are TGTGCCAGTAGCCGGGACAGACTGAACACTGAAGCTTTCTTT. This encodes CASSRDRLNTEAFF. The chain recombines TRBV19 with TRBJ1-1; TRBD1 matches 7 bases. Trimming took 6 bases from V and 0 from J; bases not matched to a gene: 4. Germline CDR1 reads LNHDA; CDR2 reads SQIVND (reference sequence). There are 14 residues in the CDR3.